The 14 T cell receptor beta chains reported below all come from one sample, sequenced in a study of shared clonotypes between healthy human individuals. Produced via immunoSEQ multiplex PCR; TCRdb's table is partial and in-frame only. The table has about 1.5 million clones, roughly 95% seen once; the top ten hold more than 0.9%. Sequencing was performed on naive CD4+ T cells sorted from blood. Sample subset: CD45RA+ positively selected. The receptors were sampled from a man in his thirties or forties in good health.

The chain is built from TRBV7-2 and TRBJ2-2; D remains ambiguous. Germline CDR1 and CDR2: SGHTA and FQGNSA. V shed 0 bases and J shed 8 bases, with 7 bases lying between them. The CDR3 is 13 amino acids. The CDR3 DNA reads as TGTGCCAGCAGCTTAGCATTGGGGGGGGAGCTGTTTTTT. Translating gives CASSLALGGELFF. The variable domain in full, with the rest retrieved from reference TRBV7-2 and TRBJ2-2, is GAGVSQSPSNKVTEKGKDVELRCDPISGHTALYWYRQSLGQGLEFLIYFQGNSAPDKSGLPSDRFSAERTGGSVSTLTIQRTQQEDSAVYLCASSLALGGELFFGEGSRLTVL.

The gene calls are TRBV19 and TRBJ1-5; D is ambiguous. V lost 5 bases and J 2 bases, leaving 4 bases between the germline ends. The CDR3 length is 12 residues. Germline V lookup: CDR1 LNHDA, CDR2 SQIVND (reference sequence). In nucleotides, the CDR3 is TGTGCCAGTAGTCAGGGCAATCAGCCCCAGCATTTT. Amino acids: CASSQGNQPQHF.

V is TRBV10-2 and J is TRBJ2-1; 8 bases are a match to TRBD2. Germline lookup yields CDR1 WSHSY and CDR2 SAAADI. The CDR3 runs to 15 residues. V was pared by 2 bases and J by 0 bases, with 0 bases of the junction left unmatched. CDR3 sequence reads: CASSEGTSSYNEQFF. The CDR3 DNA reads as TGCGCCAGCAGTGAGGGGACTAGCTCCTACAATGAGCAGTTCTTC.

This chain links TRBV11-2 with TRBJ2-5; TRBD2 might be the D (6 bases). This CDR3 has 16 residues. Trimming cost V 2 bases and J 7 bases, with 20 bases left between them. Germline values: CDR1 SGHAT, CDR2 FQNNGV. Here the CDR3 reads CASSLRSSTGVGTQYF. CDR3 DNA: TGTGCCAGCAGCTTACGAAGTTCCACGGGAGTTGGGACCCAGTACTTC.

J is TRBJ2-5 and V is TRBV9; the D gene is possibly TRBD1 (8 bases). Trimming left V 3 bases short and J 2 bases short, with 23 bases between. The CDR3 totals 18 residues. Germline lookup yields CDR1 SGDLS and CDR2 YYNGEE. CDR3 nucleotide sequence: TGTGCCAGCAGCGAAAGACAGGGGAGGGGTAGGTTGCAAGAGACCCAGTACTTC. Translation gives CASSERQGRGRLQETQYF.

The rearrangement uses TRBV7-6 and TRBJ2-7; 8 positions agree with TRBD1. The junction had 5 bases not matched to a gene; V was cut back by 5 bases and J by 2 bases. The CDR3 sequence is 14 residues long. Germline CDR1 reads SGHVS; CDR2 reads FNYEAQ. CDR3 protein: CASSNDRGPYEQYF. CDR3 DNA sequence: TGTGCCAGCAGCAACGACAGGGGCCCCTACGAGCAGTACTTC.

The CDR3: CASSLRDRLYNEQFF. CDR3 nucleotide sequence: TGTGCCAGCAGCCTCCGGGACAGGCTTTACAATGAGCAGTTCTTC. The V call is TRBV11-2, the J call TRBJ2-1; TRBD1 agrees at 8 bases. The CDR3 loop spans 15 amino acids. The V gene's germline CDR1 is SGHAT and CDR2 FQNNGV. The J segment lost 4 bases and the V segment lost 5 bases, leaving 7 bases of the junction unmatched.

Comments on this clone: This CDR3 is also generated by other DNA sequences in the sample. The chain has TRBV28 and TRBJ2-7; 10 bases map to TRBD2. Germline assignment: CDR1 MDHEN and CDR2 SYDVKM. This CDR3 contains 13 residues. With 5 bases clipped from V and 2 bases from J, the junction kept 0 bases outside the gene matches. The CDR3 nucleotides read TGTGCCAGCAGTCTAGCGGGAGCCTACGAGCAGTACTTC. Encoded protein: CASSLAGAYEQYF. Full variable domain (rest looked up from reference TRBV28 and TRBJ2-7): DVKVTQSSRYLVKRTGEKVFLECVQDMDHENMFWYRQDPGLGLRLIYFSYDVKMKEKGDIPEGYSVSREKKERFSLILESASTNQTSMYLCASSLAGAYEQYFGPGTRLTVT.

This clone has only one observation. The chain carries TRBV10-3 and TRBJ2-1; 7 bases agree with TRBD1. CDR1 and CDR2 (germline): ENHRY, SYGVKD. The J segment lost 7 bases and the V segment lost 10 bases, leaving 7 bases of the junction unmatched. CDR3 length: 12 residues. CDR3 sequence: CARGQDRNEQFF. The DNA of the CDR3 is TGTGCCAGAGGACAGGACAGAAATGAGCAGTTCTTC.

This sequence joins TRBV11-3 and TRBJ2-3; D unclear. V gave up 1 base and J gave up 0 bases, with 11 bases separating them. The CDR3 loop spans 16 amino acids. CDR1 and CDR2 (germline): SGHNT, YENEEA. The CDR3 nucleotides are TGTGCCAGCAGCTTAGGGCGCAGTTCTAGCACAGATACGCAGTATTTT. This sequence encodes CASSLGRSSSTDTQYF.

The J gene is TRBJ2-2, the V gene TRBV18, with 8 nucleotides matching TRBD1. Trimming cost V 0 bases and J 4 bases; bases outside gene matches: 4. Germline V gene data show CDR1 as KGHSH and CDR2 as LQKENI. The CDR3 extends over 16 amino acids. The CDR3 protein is CASSPPGQDGTGELFF. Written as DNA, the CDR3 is TGTGCCAGCTCACCACCGGGACAGGACGGCACCGGGGAGCTGTTTTTT.

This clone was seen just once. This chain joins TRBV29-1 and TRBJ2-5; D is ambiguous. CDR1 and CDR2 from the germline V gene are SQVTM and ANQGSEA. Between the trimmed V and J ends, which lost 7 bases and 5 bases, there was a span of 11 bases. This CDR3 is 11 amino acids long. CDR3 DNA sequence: TGCAGCGCTACCTTCGGGGAGACCCAGTACTTC. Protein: CSATFGETQYF.

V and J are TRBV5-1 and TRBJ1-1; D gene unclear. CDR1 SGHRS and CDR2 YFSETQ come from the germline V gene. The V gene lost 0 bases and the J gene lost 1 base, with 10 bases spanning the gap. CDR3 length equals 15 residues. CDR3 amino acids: CASSLDSGTNTEAFF. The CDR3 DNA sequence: TGCGCCAGCAGCTTGGATTCGGGAACGAACACTGAAGCTTTCTTT.

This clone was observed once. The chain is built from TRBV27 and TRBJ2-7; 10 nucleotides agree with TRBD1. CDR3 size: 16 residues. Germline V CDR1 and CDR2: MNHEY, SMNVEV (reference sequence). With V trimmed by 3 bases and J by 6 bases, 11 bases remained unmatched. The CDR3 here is CASSLRPGTGVSEQYF. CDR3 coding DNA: TGTGCCAGCAGTTTGCGCCCCGGGACAGGGGTAAGCGAGCAGTACTTC.